This is a list of T cell receptor beta chains from one sample in a study of T cell responses to AZD1222 COVID-19 vaccine. The protocol was immunoSEQ multiplex PCR, while the TCRdb copy is restricted to in-frame clones and leaves out a portion. The sample has around 73,000 clones; roughly 87% are singletons. Sample: peripheral blood, taken 28 days after the second AZD1222 dose. These receptors all come from an adult who received the AZD1222 COVID-19 vaccine. Each CDR3 is given with its conserved first and last residue. The D gene is left open where the match is weak. Clone size, where shown, is once, few, many, or a class for clones that have expanded.

>TRBJ1-5|TRBV5-1|NA|NA
CASSLEQGSTQHF
TGCGCCAGCAGCTTGGAGCAGGGAAGCACCCAGCATTTT
>TRBJ2-3|TRBV28|NA|NA
CASSGGSTDTQYF
TGTGCCAGCAGTGGGGGGTCGACAGATACGCAGTATTTT
>TRBJ1-5|TRBV12-3/TRBV12-4|TRBD1|once
CASSGQGGQPQHF
TGTGCCAGCAGTGGACAGGGTGGACAGCCCCAGCATTTT
>TRBJ2-3|TRBV23-1|NA|NA
CASSARAKPQYF
TGCGCCAGCAGCGCTCGGGCGAAACCGCAGTATTTT
>TRBJ1-2|TRBV12-3/TRBV12-4|NA|NA
CASTRGGYGYTF
TGTGCCAGCACACGCGGGGGGTATGGCTACACCTTC
>TRBJ1-2|TRBV7-9|NA|NA
CATSPQGRYGYTF
TGTGCCACCTCACCGCAGGGTCGATATGGCTACACCTTC
>TRBJ2-1|TRBV2|TRBD2|NA
CASSVVASGSLSGGEQFF
TGTGCCAGCAGTGTCGTGGCTAGCGGGAGCCTCTCAGGGGGTGAGCAGTTCTTC
>TRBJ1-1|TRBV5-4|NA|NA
CASSLGPVNTEAFF
TGTGCCAGCAGTTTAGGACCGGTGAACACTGAAGCTTTCTTT
>TRBJ2-4|TRBV6-5|NA|NA
CASSYVTTWGKNIQYF
TGTGCCAGCAGTTACGTGACTACCTGGGGCAAAAACATTCAGTACTTC
>TRBJ2-2|TRBV11-2|NA|NA
CASSLIVYTGELFF
TGTGCCAGCAGCTTAATAGTGTACACCGGGGAGCTGTTTTTT
>TRBJ1-2|TRBV14|NA|NA
CASSQDPGNYGYTF
TGTGCCAGCAGCCAAGATCCAGGGAACTATGGCTACACCTTC
>TRBJ1-1|TRBV11-3|NA|NA
CASSPGAEAFF
TGTGCCAGCAGCCCGGGAGCTGAAGCTTTCTTT
>TRBJ1-1|TRBV20-1|NA|NA
CSASRGLTEAFF
TGCAGTGCTAGTAGGGGTCTCACTGAAGCTTTCTTT
>TRBJ1-5|TRBV5-1|NA|NA
CASSLEGQPQHF
TGCGCCAGCAGCTTGGAGGGTCAGCCCCAGCATTTT
>TRBJ1-5|TRBV7-2|NA|NA
CASSLSRNQPQHF
TGTGCCAGCAGCTTATCCAGAAATCAGCCCCAGCATTTT
>TRBJ2-2|TRBV6-5|NA|NA
CASSALDRSGELFF
TGTGCCAGCAGCGCGCTTGACAGGTCCGGGGAGCTGTTTTTT
>TRBJ1-5|TRBV11-2|NA|NA
CASSSRGNGNQPQHF
TGTGCCAGCAGCTCTAGGGGGAACGGCAATCAGCCCCAGCATTTT
>TRBJ2-1|TRBV12-5|TRBD2|NA
CASGLTFSGGPHNEQFF
TGTGCTAGTGGTTTGACCTTTAGCGGGGGCCCGCACAATGAGCAGTTCTTC
>TRBJ2-5|TRBV19|NA|few
CASSPGVFGQETQYF
TGTGCCAGTAGTCCCGGGGTCTTTGGGCAAGAGACCCAGTACTTC
>TRBJ1-6|TRBV27|NA|NA
CASSPSLGWNSPLHF
TGTGCCAGCAGCCCCAGTTTGGGGTGGAATTCACCCCTCCACTTT
>TRBJ1-1|TRBV6-2/TRBV6-3|TRBD1|NA
CASRYRGLLNTEAFF
TGTGCCAGCAGGTACAGGGGCCTCCTAAACACTGAAGCTTTCTTT
>TRBJ1-2|TRBV12-3/TRBV12-4|NA|NA
CASSFTVYGYTF
TGTGCCAGCAGTTTTACGGTTTATGGCTACACCTTC
>TRBJ2-4|TRBV19|TRBD1|NA
CASSGTGDKNIQYF
TGTGCCAGTAGTGGGACAGGGGACAAAAACATTCAGTACTTC
>TRBJ2-3|TRBV11-1|NA|NA
CASSTRDSASTDTQYF
TGTGCCAGCAGCACCAGGGACTCAGCTAGCACAGATACGCAGTATTTT